This T cell receptor (beta chain) was recovered during a study of T cell repertoires in cytomegalovirus infection. About the study: Public TCR beta signatures marked donors with CMV infection and the matching HLA. Overall study findings and caveats: Summed frequency of public TCR beta families distinguished CMV carriers with the relevant HLA. Dominating the ex vivo response were TCR beta clonotypes that were CMV-specific and HLA-C-restricted.

Each CDR3 protein is one row after TCRdb ran MiXCR on the reads. The top ten hold 41% of the sample, which has over 95,000 distinct CDR3 sequences, 30% seen once. On this clonotype itself: The target antigen is unknown.

The material sequenced was CD8+ T cells from cultured PBMCs, taken from culture after CMV antigen stimulation. The sequence derives from a human donor in good health (CMV status not recorded). Some clones in this sample may be carry-over from other donors' samples.

CDR3 sequence (DNA): TGTGCCAGCAACGTGGGAGCCGGGGAGCTGTTTTTT. Amino acid sequence: CASNVGAGELFF. The chain recombines TRBV25-1 with TRBJ2-2, with D maybe TRBD2 (5 bases). With 7 bases removed from V and 6 bases from J, the gap between germline ends came to 9 bases. Germline V gene data show CDR1 as MGHDK and CDR2 as SYGVNS. This CDR3 is 12 amino acids long.